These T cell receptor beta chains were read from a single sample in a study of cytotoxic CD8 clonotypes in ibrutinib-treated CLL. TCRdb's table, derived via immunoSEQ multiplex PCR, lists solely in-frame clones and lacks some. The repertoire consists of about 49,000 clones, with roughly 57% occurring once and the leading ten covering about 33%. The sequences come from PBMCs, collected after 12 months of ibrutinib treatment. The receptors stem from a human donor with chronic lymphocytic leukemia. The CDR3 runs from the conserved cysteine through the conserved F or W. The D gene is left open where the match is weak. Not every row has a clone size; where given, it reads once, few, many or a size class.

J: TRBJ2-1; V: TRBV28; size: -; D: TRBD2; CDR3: CASSFSVGSGRVSSYNEQFF; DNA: TGTGCCAGCAGTTTTTCCGTTGGTAGCGGGAGGGTTAGCTCCTACAATGAGCAGTTCTTC
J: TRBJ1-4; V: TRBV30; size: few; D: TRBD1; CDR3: CAWVDRGAPNEKLFF; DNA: TGTGCCTGGGTAGACAGGGGGGCACCTAATGAAAAACTGTTTTTT
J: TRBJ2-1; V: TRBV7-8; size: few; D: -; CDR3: CASSPDVVNEQFF; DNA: TGTGCCAGCAGCCCAGATGTTGTGAATGAGCAGTTCTTC
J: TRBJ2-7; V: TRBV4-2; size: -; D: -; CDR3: CASSLFIGGMSYEQYF; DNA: TGTGCCAGCAGTTTATTCATCGGGGGCATGTCCTACGAGCAGTACTTC
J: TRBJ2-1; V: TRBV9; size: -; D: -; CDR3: CASSTLRGANEQFF; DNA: TGTGCCAGCAGCACCTTAAGAGGAGCCAATGAGCAGTTCTTC
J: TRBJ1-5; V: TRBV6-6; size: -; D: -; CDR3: CASTDSEGQPQHF; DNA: TGTGCCAGCACCGACTCGGAGGGTCAGCCCCAGCATTTT
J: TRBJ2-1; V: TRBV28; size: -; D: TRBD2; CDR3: CASSIIAGEEALDNEQFF; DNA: TGTGCCAGCAGTATCATAGCGGGAGAGGAGGCTTTAGACAATGAGCAGTTCTTC
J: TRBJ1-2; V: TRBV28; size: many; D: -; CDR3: CASSSQGNYGYTF; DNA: TGTGCCAGCAGTTCACAGGGTAACTATGGCTACACCTTC
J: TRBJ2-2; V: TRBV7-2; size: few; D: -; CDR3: CASSLAVGELFF; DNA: TGTGCCAGCAGCTTAGCGGTCGGGGAGCTGTTTTTT
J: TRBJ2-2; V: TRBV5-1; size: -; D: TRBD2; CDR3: CASSLGATSRAGELFF; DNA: TGCGCCAGCAGCTTGGGGGCGACTAGCAGAGCCGGGGAGCTGTTTTTT
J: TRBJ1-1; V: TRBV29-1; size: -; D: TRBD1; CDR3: CSVGQGVGTEAFF; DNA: TGCAGCGTTGGGCAGGGGGTCGGCACTGAAGCTTTCTTT
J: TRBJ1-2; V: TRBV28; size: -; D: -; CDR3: CASGSQTTGNYGYTF; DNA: TGTGCCAGCGGAAGCCAGACAACGGGTAACTATGGCTACACCTTC
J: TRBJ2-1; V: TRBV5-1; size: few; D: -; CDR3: CASSLGTVVVYNEQFF; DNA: TGCGCCAGCAGCTTGGGGACAGTTGTAGTGTACAATGAGCAGTTCTTC
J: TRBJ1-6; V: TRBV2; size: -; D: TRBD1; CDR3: CASTRQGKGSPLHF; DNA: TGTGCCAGCACCCGACAGGGGAAAGGGTCACCCCTCCACTTT
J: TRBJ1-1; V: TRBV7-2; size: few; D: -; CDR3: CASSPPAGRDAFF; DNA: TGTGCCAGCAGCCCCCCCGCAGGGAGGGACGCTTTCTTT
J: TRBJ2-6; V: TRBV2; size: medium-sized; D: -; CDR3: CASSESGAGANVLTF; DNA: TGTGCCAGCAGTGAGTCCGGGGCTGGGGCCAACGTCCTGACTTTC
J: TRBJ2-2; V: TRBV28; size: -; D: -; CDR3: CASSPTPTGLGELFF; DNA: TGTGCCAGCAGTCCCACCCCGACCGGGCTCGGGGAGCTGTTTTTT
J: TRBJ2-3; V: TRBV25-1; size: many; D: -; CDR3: CASSPRGRGYTDTQYF; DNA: TGTGCCAGCAGTCCTCGCGGCAGGGGTTACACAGATACGCAGTATTTT
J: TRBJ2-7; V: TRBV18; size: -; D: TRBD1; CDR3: CASSRGTESYEQYF; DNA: TGTGCCAGCTCACGGGGGACAGAATCCTACGAGCAGTACTTC
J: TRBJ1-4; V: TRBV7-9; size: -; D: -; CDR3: CASSLLREKLFF; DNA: TGTGCCAGCAGCTTGTTAAGGGAAAAACTGTTTTTT
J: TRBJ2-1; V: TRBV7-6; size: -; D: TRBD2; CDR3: CASSFRGGTDNEQFF; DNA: TGTGCCAGCAGCTTCCGGGGAGGGACTGACAATGAGCAGTTCTTC
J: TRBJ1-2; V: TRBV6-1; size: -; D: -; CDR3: CASSERTGPGYTF; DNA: TGTGCCAGCAGTGAAAGAACAGGCCCTGGCTACACCTTC
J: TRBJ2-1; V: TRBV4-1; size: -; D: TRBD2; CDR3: CASSHLTSGGSYNEQFF; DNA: TGCGCCAGCAGCCACCTTACTAGCGGAGGCTCCTACAATGAGCAGTTCTTC
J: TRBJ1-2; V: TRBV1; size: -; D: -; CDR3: CTSSPQGAPNYGYTF; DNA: TGCACCAGCAGCCCGCAGGGGGCGCCCAACTATGGCTACACCTTC
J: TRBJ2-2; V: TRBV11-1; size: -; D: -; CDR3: CASSSDRGELFF; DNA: TGTGCCAGCAGCTCCGACAGGGGGGAGCTGTTTTTT
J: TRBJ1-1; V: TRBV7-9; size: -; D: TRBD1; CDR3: CASSLTGGAAPEAFF; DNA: TGTGCCAGCAGCTTAACAGGGGGCGCGGCTCCTGAAGCTTTCTTT
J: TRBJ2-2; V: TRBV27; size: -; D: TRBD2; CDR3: CASGVGLAGARSTGELFF; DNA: TGTGCCAGCGGCGTGGGACTAGCGGGAGCCCGGTCCACCGGGGAGCTGTTTTTT
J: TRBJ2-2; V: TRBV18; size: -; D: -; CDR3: CASSPPLSTATGELFF; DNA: TGTGCCAGCTCACCACCGTTGTCGACAGCCACCGGGGAGCTGTTTTTT
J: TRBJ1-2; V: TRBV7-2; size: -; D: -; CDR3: CASSGLDRYYGYTF; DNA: TGTGCCAGCAGCGGGTTGGACCGGTACTATGGCTACACCTTC
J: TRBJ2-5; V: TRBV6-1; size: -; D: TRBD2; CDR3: CASSGGLAGAEETQYF; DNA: TGTGCCAGCAGTGGGGGACTAGCGGGAGCGGAGGAGACCCAGTACTTC
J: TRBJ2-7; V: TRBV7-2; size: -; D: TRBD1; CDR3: CASSLGQGTDYEQYF; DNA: TGTGCCAGCAGCTTAGGACAGGGGACAGACTACGAGCAGTACTTC
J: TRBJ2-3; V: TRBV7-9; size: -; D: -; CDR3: CASSLSQGTDTQYF; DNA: TGTGCCAGCAGCTTGTCGCAGGGGACAGATACGCAGTATTTT
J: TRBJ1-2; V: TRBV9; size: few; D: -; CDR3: CASSVVTGGAGYTF; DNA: TGTGCCAGCAGCGTAGTAACGGGGGGCGCTGGCTACACCTTC
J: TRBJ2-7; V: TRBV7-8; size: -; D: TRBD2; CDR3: CASSFRATSGSYEQYF; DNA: TGTGCCAGCAGCTTTCGTGCGACTAGCGGATCCTACGAGCAGTACTTC
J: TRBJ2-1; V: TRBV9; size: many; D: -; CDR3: CASSQDTQSQGNEQFF; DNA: TGTGCCAGCAGCCAAGATACACAGTCTCAGGGGAATGAGCAGTTCTTC
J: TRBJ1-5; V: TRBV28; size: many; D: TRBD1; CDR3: CASIGQVNQPQHF; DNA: TGTGCCAGCATTGGACAGGTCAATCAGCCCCAGCATTTT
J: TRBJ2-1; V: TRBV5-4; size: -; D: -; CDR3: CASSEGERYNEQFF; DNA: TGTGCCAGCAGTGAGGGGGAGAGGTACAATGAGCAGTTCTTC
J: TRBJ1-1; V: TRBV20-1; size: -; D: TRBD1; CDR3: CSAADREAFF; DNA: TGCAGTGCCGCGGACAGGGAAGCTTTCTTT
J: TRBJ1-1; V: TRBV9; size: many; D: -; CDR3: CASSVGPENTEAFF; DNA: TGTGCCAGCAGCGTGGGCCCTGAGAACACTGAAGCTTTCTTT
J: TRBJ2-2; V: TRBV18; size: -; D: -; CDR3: CASSSEGSPTGELFF; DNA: TGTGCCAGCTCCTCAGAGGGGTCTCCCACCGGGGAGCTGTTTTTT
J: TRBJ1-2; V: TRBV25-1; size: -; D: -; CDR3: CASSESYRRYGYTF; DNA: TGTGCCAGCAGTGAATCATACAGGAGATATGGCTACACCTTC
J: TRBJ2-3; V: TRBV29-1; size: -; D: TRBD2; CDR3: CSVAWEAGGPSTQYF; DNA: TGCAGCGTTGCCTGGGAAGCGGGAGGGCCAAGTACGCAGTATTTT
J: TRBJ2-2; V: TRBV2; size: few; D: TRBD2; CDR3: CASRAWTSGGELFF; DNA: TGTGCCAGCAGGGCTTGGACTAGCGGCGGGGAGCTGTTTTTT
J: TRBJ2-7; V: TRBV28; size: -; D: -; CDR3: CASSFPLAGEQYF; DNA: TGTGCCAGCAGTTTCCCTCTAGCTGGCGAGCAGTACTTC
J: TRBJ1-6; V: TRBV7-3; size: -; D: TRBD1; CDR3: CASSVRQGVGSPLHF; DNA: TGTGCCAGCAGCGTCAGACAGGGAGTGGGTTCACCCCTCCACTTT